This T cell receptor (beta chain) originates from a study of patients and donors after allogeneic stem cell transplantation. Germline loops: CDR1 SGHRS, CDR2 YFSETQ. The V and J ends lost 3 bases and 5 bases, in that order; junction bases with no gene match: 7. The CDR3 consists of 16 residues. A single record per CDR3 protein comes from TCRdb applying MiXCR to the RT-PCR reads. The sample carries approximately 200,000 distinct CDR3 sequences, 41% recorded once. The V gene is TRBV5-1, the J gene TRBJ1-6; TRBD1 agrees at 8 bases. The TCR originated in a human donor who was either an allogeneic HSCT recipient or a stem cell or donor lymphocyte infusion donor (not recorded which). It is not recorded whose cells these are; they may come from a transplant donor. The sequencing sample was made of blood, either unsorted or a sorted T cell fraction (not recorded which). The CDR3 coding sequence is TGCGCCAGCAGCTCGACCGCGGGACAGGATAATTCACCCCTCCACTTT. Translating it yields CASSSTAGQDNSPLHF. The whole variable domain, filled in from reference TRBV5-1 and TRBJ1-6, reads KAGVTQTPRYLIKTRGQQVTLSCSPISGHRSVSWYQQTPGQGLQFLFEYFSETQRNKGNFPGRFSGRQFSNSRSEMNVSTLELGDSALYLCASSSTAGQDNSPLHFGNGTRLTVT.